This T cell receptor beta chain was recorded in a study of shared clonotypes between healthy human individuals. V was pared by 3 bases and J by 4 bases, with 20 bases between. The germline gives CDR1 KGHSH, CDR2 LQKENI. The CDR3 extends over 17 amino acids. Study observations and caveats: At large depth, rarefaction still showed sorted-subset sequencing to be incomplete. Limitation of the genetic and exposure-history diversity represented came from the few donors.

About this clone: Its antigen is unidentified.

Several immunoSEQ 96-well plates shared each subset's DNA, each plate a replicate. Assay used: immunoSEQ multiplex PCR; TCRdb lists only in-frame clones, some missing. Of hundreds of thousands of clones listed, less than 98% were seen once; the top ten hold around 0.06%. The chain is built from TRBV18 and TRBJ2-3, with D perhaps TRBD2 (5 bases). The sequence derives from a woman under 40 in good health. The sample taken for sequencing was naive CD4+ T cells sorted from blood. Documented subset: CD45RA+ positively selected. CDR3 DNA sequence: TGTGCCAGCTCACCGATAGCGCCACCCAACTTTGCAGATACGCAGTATTTT. It is translated as CASSPIAPPNFADTQYF. Using reference TRBV18 and TRBJ2-3 for the parts outside the CDR3, the full variable domain is NAGVMQNPRHLVRRRGQEARLRCSPMKGHSHVYWYRQLPEEGLKFMVYLQKENIIDESGMPKERFSAEFPKEGPSILRIQQVVRGDSAAYFCASSPIAPPNFADTQYFGPGTRLTVL.